Following are 15 T cell receptor beta chains from one sample sequenced in a study of CD8 T cells in Susac syndrome. RNA was extracted with the RNeasy kit, and a quantity of roughly 0.5 to 1 ug was reverse transcribed using random hexamers. TCRdb redid the calling of the immunoSEQ multiplex PCR reads with MiXCR, one entry per CDR3 protein. The top ten hold more than 0.095% of the sample, which has about 180,000 distinct CDR3 sequences, around 94% seen once. Sample: CD4+ T cells from PBMCs. These receptors all stem from a human donor with Susac syndrome.

The chain is built from TRBV7-2 and TRBJ2-6; 11 bases match TRBD1. This CDR3 has 17 amino acids. CDR1 SGHTA and CDR2 FQGNSA come from the germline V gene. Trimming at V came to 5 bases and at J to 0 bases, leaving 3 bases not matched to a gene. CDR3 in DNA: TGTGCCAGCAGCCCGGGACAGGGGGTCTCTGGGGCCAACGTCCTGACTTTC. Its protein product is CASSPGQGVSGANVLTF.

V gene TRBV9 combines with J gene TRBJ2-7; D is unresolved. The CDR3 runs 14 residues. The V and J ends lost 4 bases and 3 bases respectively, with 14 bases between them. Germline CDR1 is SGDLS and CDR2 is YYNGEE. The CDR3 loop reads CASSPHGLDYEQYF. DNA of the CDR3: TGTGCCAGCAGCCCTCACGGGTTGGACTACGAGCAGTACTTC.

The J gene is TRBJ2-5, the V gene TRBV5-4; D possibly corresponds to TRBD1 (6 bases). CDR3 size: 15 residues. Germline-derived CDR1 and CDR2 are SGHNT and YYREEE (reference sequence). V lost 0 bases, J lost 5 bases, and 14 bases lay in between. CDR3 sequence reads: CASSLVAGERETQYF. In DNA form, the CDR3 reads TGTGCCAGCAGCTTGGTGGCAGGGGAGAGGGAGACCCAGTACTTC. Using reference TRBV5-4 and TRBJ2-5 for the parts outside the CDR3, the full variable domain is ETGVTQSPTHLIKTRGQQVTLRCSSQSGHNTVSWYQQALGQGPQFIFQYYREEENGRGNFPPRFSGLQFPNYSSELNVNALELDDSALYLCASSLVAGERETQYFGPGTRLLVL.

CDR3 coding DNA: TGTGCCAGCTCACTAAACTCAGAAGAGACCCAGTACTTC. Translation: CASSLNSEETQYF. The chain carries TRBV18 and TRBJ2-5; D not certain. V lost 4 bases and J lost 3, with 9 bases in between. This CDR3 comprises 13 residues. Germline V gene sequence: CDR1 KGHSH, CDR2 LQKENI.

The V call is TRBV4-2, the J call TRBJ2-3; D assignment may be TRBD1 or TRBD2 (5 bases each). Per the germline V gene, CDR1 is LGHNA and CDR2 is YNFKEQ. This CDR3 spans 15 amino acids. V lost 4 bases and J lost 0, with 11 bases in between. In DNA form, the CDR3 reads TGTGCCAGCAGCCGAAGGGACGGCAGCACAGATACGCAGTATTTT. It is translated as CASSRRDGSTDTQYF.

The V gene is TRBV30, the J gene TRBJ1-2, with D possibly matching TRBD1 (5 bases). The CDR3 loop spans 13 amino acids. Trimming took off 2 bases at V and 2 bases at J, with 9 bases between the two ends. Germline assignment: CDR1 GTSNPN and CDR2 SVGIG (reference sequence). CDR3 sequence reads: CAWSSGPNYGYTF. Here the CDR3 DNA reads TGTGCCTGGAGTTCGGGACCAAACTATGGCTACACCTTC.

The rearrangement links TRBV12-3 or TRBV12-4 to TRBJ1-2; 8 nucleotides match TRBD1. The CDR3 extends over 13 amino acids. V lost 7 bases, J lost 8 bases, and 9 bases stayed unmatched. CDR3 sequence reads: CASTDRGDWGYTF. CDR3 in DNA: TGTGCCAGCACTGACAGGGGAGATTGGGGCTACACCTTC.

V is TRBV29-1 and J is TRBJ1-1; no clear D. With 7 bases removed from V and 2 bases from J, the gap between germline ends came to 14 bases. Germline V gene lookup returns CDR1 SQVTM and CDR2 ANQGSEA. The length of the CDR3 is 13 residues. The CDR3 reads CSGRTVRNTEAFF. The CDR3 DNA follows: TGCAGCGGCCGGACGGTACGAAACACTGAAGCTTTCTTT.

The chain recombines TRBV19 with TRBJ2-5; D gene uncertain. The CDR3 is made up of 13 amino acids. CDR1 and CDR2 (germline): LNHDA, SQIVND (reference sequence). The V end was cut by 10 bases, the J end by 4 bases, with 16 bases between. CDR3 sequence: CATKAANAETQYF. The CDR3 DNA reads as TGTGCCACAAAGGCCGCCAACGCAGAGACCCAGTACTTC.

The V call is TRBV9, the J call TRBJ2-1; D not resolved. Germline values: CDR1 SGDLS, CDR2 YYNGEE. With 0 bases removed from V and 6 bases from J, the gap between germline ends came to 7 bases. This CDR3 spans 13 amino acids. CDR3 region: CASSVVGTNEQFF. CDR3 coding DNA: TGTGCCAGCAGCGTAGTCGGCACCAATGAGCAGTTCTTC.

The chain uses TRBV12-3 or TRBV12-4 and TRBJ2-3; D might be TRBD1 (6 bases). This CDR3 has 15 residues. The V gene lost 6 bases and the J gene lost 1 base, with 14 bases spanning the gap. The CDR3 nucleotides read TGTGCCAGCAGCCAAACAGGGCCGGGCACAGATACGCAGTATTTT. This encodes CASSQTGPGTDTQYF.

V is TRBV6-5 and J is TRBJ1-2; D perhaps matches TRBD1 (5 bases). V was shortened by 10 bases and J by 2 bases, with 14 bases between the two germline ends. Germline V gene lookup returns CDR1 MNHEY and CDR2 SVGAGI. The CDR3 is made up of 13 amino acids. The CDR3 sequence: CATRGSVNYGYTF. CDR3 DNA sequence: TGTGCCACCCGGGGCAGCGTAAACTATGGCTACACCTTC.

The J gene is TRBJ1-2, the V gene TRBV3-1, with unresolved D. Deletions cut 0 bases from V and 4 bases from J, with 9 bases between. CDR3 length: 14 residues. CDR1 and CDR2 (germline): LGHDT, YNNKEL (reference sequence). The CDR3 nucleotides read TGTGCCAGCAGCCAAGAACTAGGGCTCTATGGCTACACCTTC. Translation: CASSQELGLYGYTF.

This chain joins TRBV18 and TRBJ1-1; D is ambiguous. V dropped 2 bases and J dropped 5 bases, with 18 bases sitting between them. CDR1 KGHSH and CDR2 LQKENI come from the germline V gene. CDR3 length equals 16 residues. CDR3 protein: CASSPSRKVLGTEAFF. The CDR3 DNA reads TGTGCCAGCTCACCATCGCGCAAAGTTTTAGGAACTGAAGCTTTCTTT.

V and J are TRBV10-1 and TRBJ2-3; 11 bases fit TRBD2. The CDR3 sequence is 16 residues long. Germline V CDR1 and CDR2: WNHNN, SYGVQD (reference sequence). With V trimmed by 0 bases and J by 5 bases, 4 bases remained unmatched. CDR3 DNA sequence: TGCGCCAGCAGTGAGTCCGCTAGCGGGGGGAAAGATACGCAGTATTTT. Protein sequence: CASSESASGGKDTQYF.